These 2 T cell receptor beta chains originate from one sample sequenced in a study of blood T cell repertoires in COVID-19. This table comes from immunoSEQ multiplex PCR, and its TCRdb copy is limited to in-frame clones, with some not included. The table shows tens of thousands of clones, with roughly nine tenths occurring only once. Sequences were obtained from peripheral blood. The origin of the receptors is an older man with active or convalescent COVID-19.

The gene calls are TRBV18 and TRBJ1-2; the D is unclear. Trimming cost V 6 bases and J 2 bases, with 13 bases left between them. Germline V gene sequence: CDR1 KGHSH, CDR2 LQKENI. CDR3 length equals 14 residues. The CDR3 region has the DNA TGTGCCAGCTCCCCAGCGGAACGAAACTATGGCTACACCTTC. Its protein is CASSPAERNYGYTF.

This clone has just a few counts. The chain employs TRBV25-1 and TRBJ2-5; 9 bases map to TRBD2. Germline CDR1 reads MGHDK; CDR2 reads SYGVNS. Germline trimming cut 4 bases from V and 5 bases from J; bases unmatched to any gene: 2. The CDR3 length is 13 residues. CDR3 amino acids: CASSVAGVETQYF. The DNA for the CDR3 is TGTGCCAGCAGTGTAGCGGGGGTCGAGACCCAGTACTTC.